A selection of T cell receptor beta chains follows, all from one sample in a study of identical twins. TCRdb analysed the 5' RACE reads with MiXCR anew, one entry per CDR3 protein. The sample has 1.5 million to 2 million distinct CDR3 sequences, about 31% seen once; the top ten hold about 0.27%. The sequenced material came from cord blood. The receptor source for this set is a newborn girl in good health. The CDR3 runs from the conserved cysteine through the conserved F or W. Each record gives: CDR3 protein, CDR3 DNA, clone size, J gene, V gene, D gene. The D gene is left open where the match is weak. Where a row states a size, it is once, few, many or the class of an expanded clone; other rows omit it.

cdr3_aa: CATSDLGADEQFF
cdr3_nt: TGTGCCACCAGTGATTTGGGGGCAGATGAGCAGTTCTTC
clone_size: .
j_call: TRBJ2-1
v_call: TRBV24-1
d_call: .

cdr3_aa: CSASASDGNNYGYTF
cdr3_nt: TGCAGTGCTAGTGCCTCGGACGGTAACAACTATGGCTACACCTTC
clone_size: .
j_call: TRBJ1-2
v_call: TRBV20-1
d_call: .

cdr3_aa: CASRSLRQGAIGNTEAFF
cdr3_nt: TGTGCCAGCAGGTCCCTGAGACAGGGGGCCATTGGGAACACTGAAGCTTTCTTT
clone_size: .
j_call: TRBJ1-1
v_call: TRBV12-3/TRBV12-4
d_call: TRBD1

cdr3_aa: CASSVASPSYEQYF
cdr3_nt: TGTGCCAGCAGCGTCGCGAGCCCCTCCTACGAGCAGTACTTC
clone_size: few
j_call: TRBJ2-7
v_call: TRBV9
d_call: .

cdr3_aa: CSVGGLDSTYEQYF
cdr3_nt: TGCAGCGTTGGAGGTCTCGACTCAACCTACGAGCAGTACTTC
clone_size: once
j_call: TRBJ2-7
v_call: TRBV29-1
d_call: .

cdr3_aa: CASRLTDSLYEQYF
cdr3_nt: TGTGCCAGCAGGTTAACGGACAGCCTCTACGAGCAGTACTTC
clone_size: .
j_call: TRBJ2-7
v_call: TRBV28
d_call: .

cdr3_aa: CASSAGTGRHGYTF
cdr3_nt: TGTGCCAGCAGCGCCGGGACAGGGAGACATGGCTACACCTTC
clone_size: .
j_call: TRBJ1-2
v_call: TRBV27
d_call: TRBD1

cdr3_aa: CSVEALGEDYGYTF
cdr3_nt: TGCAGCGTTGAAGCCTTAGGAGAAGACTATGGCTACACCTTC
clone_size: many
j_call: TRBJ1-2
v_call: TRBV29-1
d_call: .

cdr3_aa: CASRNRVKGSYEQYF
cdr3_nt: TGTGCCAGCAGGAACAGGGTGAAGGGCTCCTACGAGCAGTACTTC
clone_size: few
j_call: TRBJ2-7
v_call: TRBV6-5
d_call: .

cdr3_aa: CASSLVGGNSNQPQHF
cdr3_nt: TGTGCCAGCAGCTTAGTTGGGGGTAATAGCAATCAGCCCCAGCATTTT
clone_size: many
j_call: TRBJ1-5
v_call: TRBV7-2
d_call: .

cdr3_aa: CASSLERPTWDTEAFF
cdr3_nt: TGTGCCAGCAGTCTAGAGCGCCCGACGTGGGACACTGAAGCTTTCTTT
clone_size: .
j_call: TRBJ1-1
v_call: TRBV6-1
d_call: .

cdr3_aa: CASSLRFRPGLGVVGAKNIQYF
cdr3_nt: TGTGCCAGCAGTTTAAGGTTCCGACCGGGACTAGGCGTTGTCGGGGCCAAAAACATTCAGTACTTC
clone_size: many
j_call: TRBJ2-4
v_call: TRBV11-2
d_call: TRBD2

cdr3_aa: CSARGQGLAGLLAKNIQYF
cdr3_nt: TGCAGTGCCAGGGGTCAGGGACTAGCGGGATTGCTAGCCAAAAACATTCAGTACTTC
clone_size: many
j_call: TRBJ2-4
v_call: TRBV20-1
d_call: TRBD2

cdr3_aa: CATGTFYNEQFF
cdr3_nt: TGTGCCACCGGGACGTTCTACAATGAGCAGTTCTTC
clone_size: .
j_call: TRBJ2-1
v_call: TRBV28
d_call: .